The 9 T cell receptor beta chains in this list originate from one sample, sequenced in a study of T cells in Graves' hyperthyroidism and ophthalmopathy. Amplification targeted TCR beta CDR3 regions from RNA transcripts. Carried out on the TCR CDR3, a first-round RT-PCR used the HTBI primer set. TCRdb reprocessed the multiplex PCR reads with MiXCR, giving one entry per CDR3 protein. The table includes about 520,000 distinct CDR3 sequences, less than 25% detected once. Sequencing input: blood. These receptors came from a man between 18 and 35 years old with Graves' hyperthyroidism.

This clonotype was seen ten or more times. The chain links TRBV20-1 to TRBJ2-7; 11 nucleotides match TRBD1. Germline loops: CDR1 DFQATT, CDR2 SNEGSKA (reference sequence). V was clipped by 6 bases and J by 7 bases; unmatched bases: 11. The CDR3 contains 14 residues. CDR3: CSAPRGTGGREQYF. CDR3 DNA: TGCAGTGCCCCCCGCGGGACAGGGGGACGAGAGCAGTACTTC.

DNA of the CDR3: TGTGCCAGCAGTTTATTAGGCAGGGCCTACGAGCAGTACTTC. The encoded protein is CASSLLGRAYEQYF. The chain couples TRBV12-3 or TRBV12-4 to TRBJ2-7; tentatively, D is TRBD1 (5 bases). The CDR3 consists of 14 residues. Trimming took off 2 bases at V and 2 bases at J, with 10 bases between the two ends.

This clonotype came up once. The chain has TRBV10-3 and TRBJ1-2; D remains unclear. CDR1 is ENHRY, CDR2 SYGVKD, per germline. V was shortened by 9 bases and J by 5 bases, with 16 bases between the two germline ends. CDR3 size: 13 residues. The CDR3 region has the DNA TGTGCCATTTCAGTCCCGAACCGTTATGGCTACACCTTC. As protein: CAISVPNRYGYTF.

This clonotype was seen many times. The chain carries TRBV28 and TRBJ1-1; 7 bases are shared with TRBD1. CDR3 size: 16 residues. V trimming: 5 bases; J trimming: 3 bases; junction bases outside the gene matches: 12. CDR1 is MDHEN, CDR2 SYDVKM, per germline. The CDR3 DNA follows: TGTGCCAGCAGTCGGGGGCGGGACAGCGCCTACACTGAAGCTTTCTTT. It specifies CASSRGRDSAYTEAFF. The full variable domain, completed using reference TRBV28 and TRBJ1-1, is DVKVTQSSRYLVKRTGEKVFLECVQDMDHENMFWYRQDPGLGLRLIYFSYDVKMKEKGDIPEGYSVSREKKERFSLILESASTNQTSMYLCASSRGRDSAYTEAFFGQGTRLTVV.

This clonotype was observed many times. The V gene is TRBV13, the J gene TRBJ1-5; TRBD1 aligns across 9 bases. Germline trimming cut 0 bases from V and 4 bases from J; bases unmatched to any gene: 4. Looked up from germline, CDR1 is PRHDT and CDR2 is FYEKMQ (reference sequence). The CDR3 spans 16 residues. The CDR3 sequence: CASSLGAGTGNQPQHF. The CDR3 coding sequence is TGTGCCAGCAGCTTAGGTGCCGGGACAGGGAATCAGCCCCAGCATTTT.

Many counts were recorded for this clonotype. This chain joins TRBV7-2 and TRBJ2-7; 7 nucleotides agree with TRBD1. After removal of 4 bases from V and 3 bases from J, the junction contained 9 bases not matched to a gene. Per the germline V gene, CDR1 is SGHTA and CDR2 is FQGNSA. This CDR3 is built from 15 residues. The CDR3 is CASSSRLQGRYEQYF. CDR3 in DNA: TGTGCCAGCAGCTCTAGACTACAGGGGCGCTACGAGCAGTACTTC.

As regards this clonotype: Being one base from a much bigger clone, this may be a read error. The V and J genes are TRBV7-2 and TRBJ2-7; D is unclear. Trimming shortened V by 3 bases and J by 8 bases, and 17 bases separated the two germline ends. The CDR3 is 14 residues long. The germline V gene has CDR1 SGHTA and CDR2 FQGNSA. This CDR3 reads CTSSFFDTFTKQYF. CDR3 DNA: TGTACCAGCAGCTTCTTCGACACGTTTACGAAGCAGTACTTC.

The chain employs TRBV6-1 and TRBJ1-1; D uncertain. The CDR3 loop spans 13 amino acids. Trimming left V 8 bases short and J 0 bases short, with 10 bases between. Germline V gene sequence: CDR1 MNHNS, CDR2 SASEGT. CDR3 bases: TGTGCCAGCCTAGGTACCTTGAACACTGAAGCTTTCTTT. Its protein product is CASLGTLNTEAFF.

This clonotype was observed many times. The chain combines TRBV2 with TRBJ1-2; 7 bases fit TRBD1. This CDR3 is 13 amino acids long. Germline V gene data show CDR1 as SNHLY and CDR2 as FYNNEI. The ends lost 8 bases at V and 3 bases at J; junction bases unmatched: 6. In nucleotides, the CDR3 is TGTGCCAGCCAACCCACAGGGGACTATGGCTACACCTTC. As protein: CASQPTGDYGYTF.